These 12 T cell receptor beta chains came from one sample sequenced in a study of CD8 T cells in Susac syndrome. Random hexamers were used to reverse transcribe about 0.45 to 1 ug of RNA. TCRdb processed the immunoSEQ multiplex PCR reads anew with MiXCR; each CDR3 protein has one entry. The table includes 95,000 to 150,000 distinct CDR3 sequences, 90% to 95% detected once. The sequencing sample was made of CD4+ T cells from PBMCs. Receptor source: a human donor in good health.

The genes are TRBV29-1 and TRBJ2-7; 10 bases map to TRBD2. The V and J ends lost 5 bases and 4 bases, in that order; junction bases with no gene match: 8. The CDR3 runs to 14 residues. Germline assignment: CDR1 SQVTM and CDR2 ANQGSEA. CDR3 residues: CSVSSGRVGYEQYF. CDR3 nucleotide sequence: TGCAGCGTTTCTAGCGGGAGAGTCGGGTACGAGCAGTACTTC.

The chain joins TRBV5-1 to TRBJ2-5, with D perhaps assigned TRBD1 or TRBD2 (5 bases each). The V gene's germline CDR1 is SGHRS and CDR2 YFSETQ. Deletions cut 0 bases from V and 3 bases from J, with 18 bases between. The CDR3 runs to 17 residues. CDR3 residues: CASSLALGTAAKETQYF. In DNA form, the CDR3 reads TGCGCCAGCAGCTTGGCCCTGGGGACGGCGGCAAAAGAGACCCAGTACTTC.

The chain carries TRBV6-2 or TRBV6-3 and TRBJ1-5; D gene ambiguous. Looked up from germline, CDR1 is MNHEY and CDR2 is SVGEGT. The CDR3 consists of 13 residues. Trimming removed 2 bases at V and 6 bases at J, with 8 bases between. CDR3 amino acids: CASSYGSGQPQHF. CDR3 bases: TGTGCCAGCAGTTACGGATCAGGTCAGCCCCAGCATTTT.

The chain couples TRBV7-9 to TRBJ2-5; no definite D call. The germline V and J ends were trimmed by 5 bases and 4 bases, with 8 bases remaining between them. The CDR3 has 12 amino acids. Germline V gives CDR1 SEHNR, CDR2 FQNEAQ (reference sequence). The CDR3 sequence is CASSPSTETQYF. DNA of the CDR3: TGTGCCAGCAGCCCCTCGACAGAGACCCAGTACTTC.

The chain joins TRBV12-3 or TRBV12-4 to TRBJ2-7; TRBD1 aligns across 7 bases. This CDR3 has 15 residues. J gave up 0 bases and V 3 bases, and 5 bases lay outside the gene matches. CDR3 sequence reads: CASSFPRGSSYEQYF. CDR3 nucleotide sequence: TGTGCCAGCAGTTTTCCCAGGGGGAGCTCCTACGAGCAGTACTTC.

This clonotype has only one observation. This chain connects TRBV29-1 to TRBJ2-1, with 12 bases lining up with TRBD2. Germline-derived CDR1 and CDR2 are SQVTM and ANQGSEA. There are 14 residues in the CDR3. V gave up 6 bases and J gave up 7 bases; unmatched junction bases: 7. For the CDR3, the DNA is TGCAGCGTAAGGACTAGCGGGATGAGTAATGAGCAGTTCTTC. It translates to CSVRTSGMSNEQFF.

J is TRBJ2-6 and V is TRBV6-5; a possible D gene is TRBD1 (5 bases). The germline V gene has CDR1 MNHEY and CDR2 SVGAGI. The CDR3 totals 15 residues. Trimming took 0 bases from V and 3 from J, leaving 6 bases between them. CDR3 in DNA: TGTGCCAGCAGTTACTCAGGGGATGGGGCCAACGTCCTGACTTTC. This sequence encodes CASSYSGDGANVLTF.

CDR3 region: CAWGKDLASAAQYF. In nucleotides, the CDR3 is TGTGCCTGGGGAAAGGATCTAGCGTCGGCGGCCCAGTACTTC. The chain has TRBV30 and TRBJ2-5, with D possibly being TRBD2 (6 bases). Trimming removed 5 bases at V and 9 bases at J, with 22 bases between. The CDR3 has 14 amino acids. The germline V gene encodes CDR1 GTSNPN and CDR2 SVGIG (reference sequence).

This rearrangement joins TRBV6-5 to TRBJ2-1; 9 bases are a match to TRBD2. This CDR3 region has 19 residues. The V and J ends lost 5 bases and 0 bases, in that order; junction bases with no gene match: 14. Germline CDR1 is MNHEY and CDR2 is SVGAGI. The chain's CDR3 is CASSLLPGTSRSSYNEQFF. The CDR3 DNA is TGTGCCAGCAGTCTACTACCCGGGACTAGCCGGAGCTCCTACAATGAGCAGTTCTTC.

The CDR3 nucleotides read TGTGCCAGCAGCCAAGATCTGCTCTCGAACACCGGGGAGCTGTTTTTT. Its translation is CASSQDLLSNTGELFF. This rearrangement joins TRBV3-1 to TRBJ2-2; D is uncertain. CDR1 and CDR2 (germline): LGHDT, YNNKEL (reference sequence). CDR3 length: 16 residues. V was cut by 0 bases and J by 0 bases, with 8 bases left in between.

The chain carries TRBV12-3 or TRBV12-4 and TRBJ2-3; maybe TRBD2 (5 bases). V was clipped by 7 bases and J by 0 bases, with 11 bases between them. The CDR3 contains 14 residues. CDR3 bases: TGTGCCAGCACCATGACGGGAAGCACAGATACGCAGTATTTT. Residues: CASTMTGSTDTQYF.

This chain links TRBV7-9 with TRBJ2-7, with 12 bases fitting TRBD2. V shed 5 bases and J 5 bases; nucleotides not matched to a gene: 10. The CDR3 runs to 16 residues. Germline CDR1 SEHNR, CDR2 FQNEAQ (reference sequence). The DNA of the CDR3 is TGTGCCAGCAGCCCGGTGACTAGCGGGAGAACCCACGAGCAGTACTTC. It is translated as CASSPVTSGRTHEQYF.